These 7 T cell receptor beta chains share one sample of origin, sequenced in a study of regulatory T cells in long-lasting Graves disease. Construction of TCR beta libraries relied on iRepertoire HTBI primers and on Arm-PCR targeting CDR3 regions. Each CDR3 protein is one row after TCRdb ran MiXCR on the multiplex PCR reads. This table has about 460,000 distinct CDR3 sequences, around a fifth appearing once. Specified time point: persistent/refractory GD, antithyroid drugs over 5 years with positive TRAb. Researchers made the TCR library from RNA that was extracted from PBMCs. Material: peripheral blood mononuclear cells (PBMCs), obtained when the disease was refractory, from a patient treated with antithyroid drugs. Source of these receptors: a female donor with Graves disease.

The table lists this clonotype with many counts. The chain carries TRBV28 and TRBJ2-5; D possibly uses TRBD1 or TRBD2 (5 bases each). Per the germline V gene, CDR1 is MDHEN and CDR2 is SYDVKM. CDR3 length: 14 amino acids. V lost 4 bases and J 2 bases, leaving 11 bases between the germline ends. CDR3 sequence: CASSYGAGQETQYF. The CDR3 nucleotides are TGTGCCAGCAGTTACGGGGCAGGGCAAGAGACCCAGTACTTC.

In its sample, this clonotype was seen many times. The genes are TRBV2 and TRBJ2-7; 7 nucleotides line up with TRBD1. Germline V gene data show CDR1 as SNHLY and CDR2 as FYNNEI. The CDR3 covers 12 residues. V lost 0 bases, J lost 12 bases, and 5 bases stayed unmatched. The CDR3 sequence: CASSEAETGRYF. The CDR3 region has the DNA TGTGCCAGCAGTGAAGCTGAGACAGGGAGGTACTTC.

The V gene is TRBV30, the J gene TRBJ1-1; no definite D call. CDR1 GTSNPN and CDR2 SVGIG come from the germline V gene (reference sequence). This CDR3 is built from 12 residues. Trimming took 3 bases from V and 5 from J, leaving 10 bases between them. For the CDR3, the DNA is TGTGCCTGGAGAATAGGCTGGACTGAAGCTTTCTTT. Translated: CAWRIGWTEAFF.

The chain employs TRBV11-2 and TRBJ2-1, with 7 bases that match TRBD1. Germline loops: CDR1 SGHAT, CDR2 FQNNGV. Unmatched junction bases numbered 8, after V lost 4 bases and J lost 2 bases. The CDR3 totals 16 residues. The CDR3 loop reads CASSYRQGETYNEQFF. DNA for the CDR3: TGTGCCAGCAGCTATCGTCAGGGGGAGACCTACAATGAGCAGTTCTTC.

This clonotype has ten or more counts. The rearrangement joins TRBV28 to TRBJ1-2, with a weak D call TRBD1 (5 bases). V was trimmed by 1 base and J by 8 bases, leaving 14 bases between them. The CDR3 sequence is 14 residues long. Germline V gene lookup returns CDR1 MDHEN and CDR2 SYDVKM. CDR3 sequence: CASSLFRQSEGYTF. The CDR3 DNA reads TGTGCCAGCAGTTTATTCCGACAGTCGGAAGGCTACACCTTC.

This clonotype was counted ten times or more. The gene calls are TRBV2 and TRBJ1-5; 8 bases fit TRBD1. Germline V gives CDR1 SNHLY, CDR2 FYNNEI. The CDR3 runs 15 residues. Trimming took 6 bases from V and 7 from J; bases not matched to a gene: 11. The CDR3 DNA follows: TGTGCCAGCAGCTTAGGACAGGGAAGTTGGCAGCCCCAGCATTTT. This sequence encodes CASSLGQGSWQPQHF.

This clonotype has at least ten counts. The chain joins TRBV2 to TRBJ1-6, with D perhaps TRBD1 (6 bases). This CDR3 contains 15 residues. Germline V gene sequence: CDR1 SNHLY, CDR2 FYNNEI. V gave up 7 bases and J gave up 7 bases, with 17 bases separating them. CDR3: CASKLWDILNSPLHF. CDR3 DNA sequence: TGTGCCAGCAAACTATGGGACATATTAAATTCACCCCTCCACTTT.